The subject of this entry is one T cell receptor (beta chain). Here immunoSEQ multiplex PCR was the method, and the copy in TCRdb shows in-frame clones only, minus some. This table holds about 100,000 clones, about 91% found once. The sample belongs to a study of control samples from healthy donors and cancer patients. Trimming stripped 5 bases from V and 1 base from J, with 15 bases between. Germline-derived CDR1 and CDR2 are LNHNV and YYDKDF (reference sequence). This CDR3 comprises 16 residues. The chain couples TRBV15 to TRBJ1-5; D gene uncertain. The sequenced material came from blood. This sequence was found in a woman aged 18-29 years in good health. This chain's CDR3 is CATSDGGGGSNQPQHF. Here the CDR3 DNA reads TGTGCCACCAGCGACGGAGGTGGCGGAAGCAATCAGCCCCAGCATTTT.